These 20 T cell receptor beta chains were all obtained from the same sample, sequenced in a study of T cell repertoires in cytomegalovirus infection (dated by TCRdb to about 2019). The sample was run on an Illumina HiSeq 1500. TCRdb trimmed public reads at Q25 via fastp, called clones via MiXCR and kept in-frame beta chains. For every CDR3 protein sequence, its rows merge into one entry that carries the most common genes and DNA. For this sample the table gives 740,000 or so distinct CDR3 sequences, of which less than 40% were detected only once. The ten biggest clones cover 2.5% to 3.5% of the sample. The specimen sequenced was PBMCs. The source of these receptors is a human donor in good health (CMV status not recorded). Some clones in this sample may be carry-over from other donors' samples.

This clonotype was observed a handful of times. J is TRBJ2-3 and V is TRBV7-3; 11 bases agree with TRBD2. Germline V lookup: CDR1 SGHTA, CDR2 FQGTGA. V shed 9 bases, J shed 0 bases, and the junction held 5 bases outside the gene matches. This CDR3 is 15 amino acids long. The CDR3 loop reads CASRLAGTSTDTQYF. The CDR3 region has the DNA TGTGCCAGTCGACTAGCGGGGACTAGCACAGATACGCAGTATTTT.

This clonotype was detected only a few times. V is TRBV2 and J is TRBJ2-5, with TRBD2 identical over 12 bases. Germline V CDR1 and CDR2: SNHLY, FYNNEI. The CDR3 has 16 amino acids. V trimming: 3 bases; J trimming: 2 bases; junction bases outside the gene matches: 4. The CDR3 sequence: CASSDRLAGVQETQYF. The CDR3 coding sequence is TGTGCCAGCAGTGATCGACTAGCGGGGGTACAAGAGACCCAGTACTTC.

The V call is TRBV19, the J call TRBJ1-6; D uncertain. Germline values: CDR1 LNHDA, CDR2 SQIVND (reference sequence). V gave up 3 bases and J gave up 5 bases, with 17 bases separating them. This CDR3 has 17 residues. This chain's CDR3 is CASSIQPGRDDNSPLHF. The CDR3 region has the DNA TGTGCCAGTAGTATCCAACCCGGACGGGATGATAATTCACCCCTCCACTTT.

V gene TRBV28 combines with J gene TRBJ2-7; D is tentatively TRBD1 or TRBD2 (7 bases each). Trimming shortened V by 5 bases and J by 2 bases, and 13 bases separated the two germline ends. Per germline, CDR1 MDHEN and CDR2 SYDVKM. The CDR3 length is 14 residues. The chain's CDR3 is CASSGGDRAYEQYF. CDR3 bases: TGTGCCAGCAGTGGGGGGGACAGAGCCTACGAGCAGTACTTC.

This clonotype has only a few counts. V is TRBV12-3 or TRBV12-4 and J is TRBJ1-2; 8 nucleotides match TRBD1. J was trimmed by 8 bases and V by 2 bases; bases with no gene match: 7. The CDR3 runs 14 residues. The CDR3 spells CASSLTGTGNGYTF. DNA for the CDR3: TGTGCCAGCAGTTTAACTGGGACAGGCAACGGCTACACCTTC.

This clonotype was observed a few times. The chain links TRBV6-5 to TRBJ1-1, with a possible D match to TRBD1 (5 bases). The CDR3 runs to 11 residues. Germline CDR1 and CDR2: MNHEY and SVGAGI. V gave up 6 bases and J gave up 11 bases, with 13 bases separating them. This CDR3 reads CASRGPKVAFF. Written as DNA, the CDR3 is TGTGCCAGCAGGGGACCAAAAGTGGCTTTCTTT.

This clonotype was detected a few times. The V gene is TRBV27, the J gene TRBJ2-3; 7 bases agree with TRBD2. V was clipped by 7 bases and J by 2 bases; unmatched bases: 6. The CDR3 length is 14 residues. From germline, CDR1 is MNHEY and CDR2 SMNVEV (reference sequence). The CDR3 loop reads CASTGGSHTDTQYF. For the CDR3, the DNA is TGTGCCAGCACCGGCGGGAGCCACACAGATACGCAGTATTTT.

This clonotype has a count of ten or more. The genes are TRBV7-8 and TRBJ2-3, with TRBD1 matching over 8 bases. After removal of 2 bases from V and 0 bases from J, the junction contained 4 bases not matched to a gene. Per the germline V gene, CDR1 is SGHVS and CDR2 is FQNEAQ. The CDR3 has 16 residues. CDR3 loop: CASSLPGQGSTDTQYF. The CDR3 DNA sequence: TGTGCCAGCAGCTTACCAGGACAGGGAAGCACAGATACGCAGTATTTT. Full variable domain (rest looked up from reference TRBV7-8 and TRBJ2-3): GAGVSQSPRYKVAKRGQDVALRCDPISGHVSLFWYQQALGQGPEFLTYFQNEAQLDKSGLPSDRFFAERPEGSVSTLKIQRTQQEDSAVYLCASSLPGQGSTDTQYFGPGTRLTVL.

The genes are TRBV2 and TRBJ1-5; 9 bases match TRBD1. J was trimmed by 4 bases and V by 4 bases; bases with no gene match: 5. This CDR3 has 15 amino acids. Germline lookup yields CDR1 SNHLY and CDR2 FYNNEI. DNA for the CDR3: TGTGCCAGCAGTGGCGGACAGGGGAGAAATCAGCCCCAGCATTTT. Residues: CASSGGQGRNQPQHF.

Note on this clonotype: One end of the junction does not line up with germline, which may come from a read error. The rearrangement joins TRBV28 to TRBJ2-3, with TRBD2 as a possible D gene (6 bases). CDR1 and CDR2 from the germline V gene are MDHEN and SYDVKM. This CDR3 has 15 amino acids. The CDR3, as DNA: TGCGCCAGCGTTTCGGGACTCCGCCGCACAGATACGCAGTATTTT. Translated: CASVSGLRRTDTQYF. Full variable domain (remainder filled in from reference TRBV28 and TRBJ2-3): DVKVTQSSRYLVKRTGEKVFLECVQDMDHENMFWYRQDPGLGLRLIYFSYDVKMKEKGDIPEGYSVSREKKERFSLILESASTNQTSMYLCASVSGLRRTDTQYFGPGTRLTVL.

V gene TRBV19 combines with J gene TRBJ2-3; possibly TRBD1 for D (6 bases). The CDR3 loop spans 16 amino acids. Trimming stripped 4 bases from V and 0 bases from J, with 14 bases between. Germline-derived CDR1 and CDR2 are LNHDA and SQIVND (reference sequence). The CDR3 sequence: CASSTLPGASTDTQYF. DNA of the CDR3: TGTGCCAGTAGTACCCTTCCAGGGGCTAGCACAGATACGCAGTATTTT.

As to this clonotype: Germline and junction disagree at one end, which may indicate a read error. The rearrangement joins TRBV19 to TRBJ2-7; D is uncertain. The CDR3 has 16 residues. Germline V gives CDR1 LNHDA, CDR2 SQIVND (reference sequence). The CDR3 nucleotides read TGTGCCAGTAGCCTAATAGCAAAGCCAGACCGTTACGAGCAGAACTTC. Translation: CASSLIAKPDRYEQNF.

This chain uses TRBV4-2 with TRBJ1-5; possible D gene TRBD1, 5 bases. The V gene's germline CDR1 is LGHNA and CDR2 YNFKEQ. The CDR3 has 15 residues. The ends were cut back, 3 bases at V and 5 bases at J, with 14 bases in the middle. CDR3 in amino acids: CASSQGDGSYQPQHF. The DNA of the CDR3 is TGTGCCAGCAGCCAGGGGGACGGATCGTATCAGCCCCAGCATTTT.

In its sample, this clonotype was seen many times. The chain uses TRBV20-1 and TRBJ2-1; TRBD2 agrees at 8 bases. From germline, CDR1 is DFQATT and CDR2 SNEGSKA (reference sequence). The CDR3 length is 15 residues. V dropped 5 bases and J dropped 2; count of bases not matched to a gene: 8. Written as DNA, the CDR3 is TGCAGTGCTGTTACTAGCGGCCGGGCCTACAATGAGCAGTTCTTC. Translation: CSAVTSGRAYNEQFF.

This clonotype was recorded at least ten times. This rearrangement joins TRBV4-1 to TRBJ2-7; D gene unclear. Per the germline V gene, CDR1 is MGHRA and CDR2 is YSYEKL. The CDR3 contains 15 residues. The V gene lost 0 bases and the J gene lost 6 bases, with 15 bases spanning the gap. CDR3 DNA sequence: TGCGCCAGCAGCCAAGATCGGGCCCGCCGTAGCGAGCAGTACTTC. It encodes CASSQDRARRSEQYF.

This clonotype was seen more than once but under ten times. This sequence joins TRBV3-1 and TRBJ2-1; 10 bases are shared with TRBD1. Germline V gene lookup returns CDR1 LGHDT and CDR2 YNNKEL (reference sequence). This CDR3 is built from 16 residues. V lost 1 base to trimming and J lost 7 bases; unmatched junction nucleotides: 7. The CDR3 sequence is CASSQGDRGSGNEQFF. The CDR3 DNA follows: TGTGCCAGCAGCCAAGGGGACAGGGGTTCAGGGAATGAGCAGTTCTTC.

This clonotype has more than one count but fewer than ten. In DNA, the CDR3 is TGTGCCAGCAGTTTACTTCCAGGGCCTCCAAAGGACGAGCAGTACTTC. Translation: CASSLLPGPPKDEQYF. The rearrangement uses TRBV28 and TRBJ2-7; possible D gene TRBD1, 5 bases. Germline V gives CDR1 MDHEN, CDR2 SYDVKM. Trimming cost V 2 bases and J 5 bases, with 19 bases left between them. This CDR3 has 16 residues.

This clonotype was seen repeatedly, ten times or more. The gene calls are TRBV7-2 and TRBJ1-2; 7 bases are shared with TRBD1. With 1 base clipped from V and 3 bases from J, the junction kept 5 bases outside the gene matches. Germline assignment: CDR1 SGHTA and CDR2 FQGNSA. The CDR3 is made up of 15 amino acids. CDR3 residues: CASSLGETGDYGYTF. The CDR3 DNA reads as TGTGCCAGCAGCTTAGGCGAAACAGGGGACTATGGCTACACCTTC.

As for this clonotype: The final CDR3 position lacks the conserved phenylalanine or tryptophan, pointing to a likely read error. The rearrangement joins TRBV20-1 to TRBJ1-1, with D maybe TRBD1 (5 bases). There are 15 residues in the CDR3. The germline V gene has CDR1 DFQATT and CDR2 SNEGSKA (reference sequence). The V end was cut by 6 bases, the J end by 1 base, with 18 bases between. CDR3 bases: TGCAGTGCCAATACGCGGCGGGGGAGGAACACTGAAGCTTTCTGT. Residues: CSANTRRGRNTEAFC.

V usage is TRBV5-4 and J usage is TRBJ2-5; 13 bases align to TRBD2. V trimming: 0 bases; J trimming: 5 bases; junction bases outside the gene matches: 4. The germline gives CDR1 SGHNT, CDR2 YYREEE (reference sequence). The length of the CDR3 is 16 residues. CDR3 DNA sequence: TGTGCCAGCAGCTTGGGGACTAGCGGGAGTCTCGAGACCCAGTACTTC. As protein: CASSLGTSGSLETQYF. Variable domain in full (rest from reference TRBV5-4 and TRBJ2-5): ETGVTQSPTHLIKTRGQQVTLRCSSQSGHNTVSWYQQALGQGPQFIFQYYREEENGRGNFPPRFSGLQFPNYSSELNVNALELDDSALYLCASSLGTSGSLETQYFGPGTRLLVL.